The table lists the clone carrying this T cell receptor beta chain with a count of one. Its antigen is unidentified. These data belong to a study of shared clonotypes between healthy human individuals. The wider study: Three plates each covered CD4 naive and memory; CD8 naive two, CD8 memory one. Findings and caveats of the study: Clonotypes that were shared across a handful of donors made up approximately 5.1% of naive CD4 clonotypes.

Germline CDR1 is SGHRS and CDR2 is YFSETQ. The CDR3 contains 17 residues. V was pared by 4 bases and J by 5 bases, with 15 bases of the junction left unmatched. The authors split each subset's genomic DNA evenly across several immunoSEQ plates. Repertoires were generated with immunoSEQ multiplex PCR, while TCRdb's copy carries only in-frame clones and drops some. The sample lists 2,500,000 or so clones, approximately 93% occurring once. The receptor comes from a man aged 18 to 29 in good health. Some clones in this sample may be carry-over from other donors' samples. Material: naive CD4+ T cells from PBMCs. The subset: CD45RA+ positively selected. This chain links TRBV5-1 with TRBJ1-1; 9 bases are shared with TRBD1. This CDR3 is CASSRRPKQGARTEAFF. The CDR3 DNA is TGCGCCAGCAGCAGGCGTCCCAAACAGGGGGCGCGGACTGAAGCTTTCTTT.